The 26 T cell receptor beta chains in this list originate from one sample, sequenced in a study of blood T cell repertoires in COVID-19. TCRdb's table, derived via immunoSEQ multiplex PCR, lists solely in-frame clones and lacks some. Of 40,000 or so clones listed, just under 85% are singletons. The specimen sequenced was peripheral blood. The receptor source for this set is a human donor with acute or convalescent COVID-19. The donor label of this sample is uncertain.

The chain employs TRBV19 and TRBJ2-1; 10 positions match TRBD1. The germline V gene has CDR1 LNHDA and CDR2 SQIVND (reference sequence). This CDR3 spans 15 amino acids. The ends lost 6 bases at V and 4 bases at J; junction bases unmatched: 6. The CDR3 protein is CASRFGQGGYNEQFF. CDR3 nucleotides: TGTGCCAGTAGATTCGGACAGGGGGGTTACAATGAGCAGTTCTTC.

This chain links TRBV2 with TRBJ1-1; D remains ambiguous. Trimming pared 8 bases from V and 6 bases from J, leaving 16 bases between. Germline V gives CDR1 SNHLY, CDR2 FYNNEI. The CDR3 runs 13 residues. The CDR3 region has the DNA TGTGCCAGCCGATCGGGGAACACCGCTGAAGCTTTCTTT. Translating it yields CASRSGNTAEAFF.

This chain links TRBV25-1 with TRBJ1-1; 7 positions agree with TRBD1. Germline loops: CDR1 MGHDK, CDR2 SYGVNS. The V segment lost 7 bases and the J segment 10 bases; nucleotides outside the gene matches: 9. The CDR3 loop spans 12 amino acids. CDR3 region: CASMTEQGRAFF. The CDR3 region has the DNA TGTGCCAGCATGACTGAACAGGGGAGAGCTTTCTTT.

The J gene is TRBJ1-2, the V gene TRBV28; D remains ambiguous. CDR3 length: 17 amino acids. V dropped 7 bases and J dropped 0 bases, with 21 bases sitting between them. CDR1 is MDHEN, CDR2 SYDVKM, per germline. CDR3 nucleotides: TGTGCCAGCAACTCCCCCGCGGCCGGACTACCTAACTATGGCTACACCTTC. It is translated as CASNSPAAGLPNYGYTF.

The rearrangement links TRBV6-5 to TRBJ2-1; 8 nucleotides line up with TRBD1. V was clipped by 6 bases and J by 8 bases; unmatched bases: 6. Germline V gene sequence: CDR1 MNHEY, CDR2 SVGAGI. The CDR3 is made up of 13 amino acids. The chain's CDR3 is CASSGQGVHEQFF. CDR3 nucleotide sequence: TGTGCCAGCAGCGGACAGGGTGTGCATGAGCAGTTCTTC.

This clone occurred once. The gene calls are TRBV28 and TRBJ1-1; no clear D. The V end lost 3 bases, the J end lost 4 bases, and 6 bases lay between the germline ends. This CDR3 contains 12 residues. The germline gives CDR1 MDHEN, CDR2 SYDVKM. The DNA of the CDR3 is TGTGCCAGCAGTTTCGGTCGCACTGAAGCTTTCTTT. Translated: CASSFGRTEAFF.

This rearrangement joins TRBV21-1 to TRBJ2-7; the table's D call, TRBD1, was not checked against the DNA. TRBV21-1 is given as a pseudogene. The CDR3 totals 16 residues. Here the CDR3 DNA reads TGTGCCAGCAGCAAATATCTCCCAGGGGGCTCCTACGAGCAGTACTTC. This sequence encodes CASSKYLPGGSYEQYF.

J is TRBJ2-1 and V is TRBV24-1, with D perhaps matching TRBD1 (5 bases). The CDR3 contains 13 residues. Germline V gives CDR1 KGHDR, CDR2 SFDVKD. The V end was cut by 9 bases, the J end by 0 bases, with 8 bases between. The CDR3 DNA reads TGTGCCACCGGGGCCGACTCCTACAATGAGCAGTTCTTC. This sequence encodes CATGADSYNEQFF.

This sequence joins TRBV7-9 and TRBJ2-3; D unclear. Trimming took 6 bases from V and 4 from J, leaving 8 bases between them. The CDR3 has 12 amino acids. CDR1 is SEHNR and CDR2 is FQNEAQ in the germline V gene (reference sequence). CDR3 in amino acids: CASSWASDTQYF. CDR3 nucleotide sequence: TGTGCCAGCAGTTGGGCATCAGATACGCAGTATTTT.

By proportion, this clone is large. V gene TRBV28 combines with J gene TRBJ2-3, with D perhaps matching TRBD2 (5 bases). Germline-derived CDR1 and CDR2 are MDHEN and SYDVKM. V was clipped by 4 bases and J by 1 base, with 9 bases between them. This CDR3 contains 14 residues. DNA of the CDR3: TGTGCCAGCAGTTCAGGACTGGGCACAGATACGCAGTATTTT. This encodes CASSSGLGTDTQYF.

The chain carries TRBV7-2 and TRBJ1-1; TRBD1 matches at 8 bases. Germline CDR1 SGHTA, CDR2 FQGNSA. V lost 4 bases and J lost 1; bases outside the gene matches: 2. CDR3 length equals 14 residues. The CDR3 DNA follows: TGTGCCAGCAGCTGGACAGGGAAGAACACTGAAGCTTTCTTT. Translated, it gives CASSWTGKNTEAFF.

The chain uses TRBV7-9 and TRBJ1-4; 8 bases agree with TRBD1. V lost 5 bases and J lost 5; bases outside the gene matches: 4. The germline CDR1 and CDR2 sequences are SEHNR and FQNEAQ (reference sequence). The CDR3 length is 14 residues. The CDR3 protein is CASSDDRGNEKLFF. The DNA of the CDR3 is TGTGCCAGCAGCGATGACAGGGGCAATGAAAAACTGTTTTTT.

The rearrangement uses TRBV5-1 and TRBJ2-1; 8 nucleotides match TRBD2. Germline CDR1 SGHRS, CDR2 YFSETQ. The CDR3 contains 18 residues. After removal of 0 bases from V and 5 bases from J, the junction contained 13 bases not matched to a gene. The CDR3 DNA reads as TGCGCCAGCAGCTTGGAAGGGCGGGCGGGAGGTTTCCACAATGAGCAGTTCTTC. Translating gives CASSLEGRAGGFHNEQFF.

The V and J genes are TRBV7-2 and TRBJ2-3; the match to TRBD2 covers 9 bases. From germline, CDR1 is SGHTA and CDR2 FQGNSA. Unmatched junction bases numbered 8, after V lost 5 bases and J lost 5 bases. This CDR3 has 15 amino acids. CDR3 residues: CASSQRGSGGDTQYF. The CDR3 bases are TGTGCCAGCAGCCAGCGTGGTAGCGGGGGAGATACGCAGTATTTT. The entire variable domain, with the rest obtained from reference TRBV7-2 and TRBJ2-3, is as follows: GAGVSQSPSNKVTEKGKDVELRCDPISGHTALYWYRQSLGQGLEFLIYFQGNSAPDKSGLPSDRFSAERTGGSVSTLTIQRTQQEDSAVYLCASSQRGSGGDTQYFGPGTRLTVL.

The rearrangement joins TRBV18 to TRBJ1-5, with D possibly matching TRBD1 (5 bases). The CDR3 extends over 14 amino acids. Looked up from germline, CDR1 is KGHSH and CDR2 is LQKENI. Deletions cut 6 bases from V and 2 bases from J, with 11 bases between. The CDR3 DNA follows: TGTGCCAGCTCGCCCGGGGGAGGCAATCAGCCCCAGCATTTT. Its protein is CASSPGGGNQPQHF. Filled out from reference TRBV18 and TRBJ1-5, the complete variable domain reads NAGVMQNPRHLVRRRGQEARLRCSPMKGHSHVYWYRQLPEEGLKFMVYLQKENIIDESGMPKERFSAEFPKEGPSILRIQQVVRGDSAAYFCASSPGGGNQPQHFGDGTRLSIL.

V gene TRBV4-2 combines with J gene TRBJ2-1; D is possibly TRBD1 (7 bases). Germline CDR1 is LGHNA and CDR2 is YNFKEQ. CDR3 length: 14 amino acids. V dropped 0 bases and J dropped 10 bases, with 13 bases sitting between them. The CDR3 loop is CASSQDRRGQEQFF. The CDR3 DNA reads as TGTGCCAGCAGCCAAGATAGGAGGGGGCAAGAGCAGTTCTTC.

CDR3 loop: CASSLLQGNTGELFF. The DNA for the CDR3 is TGTGCCAGCAGTTTACTCCAGGGCAACACCGGGGAGCTGTTTTTT. The chain has TRBV28 and TRBJ2-2; D might be TRBD1 (5 bases). Germline V gene sequence: CDR1 MDHEN, CDR2 SYDVKM. The CDR3 has 15 amino acids. The V end lost 2 bases, the J end lost 2 bases, and 9 bases lay between the germline ends.

The V call is TRBV5-4, the J call TRBJ2-7; D gene uncertain. Between the trimmed V and J ends, which lost 0 bases and 0 bases, there was a span of 7 bases. CDR1 is SGHNT, CDR2 YYREEE, per germline (reference sequence). The CDR3 is 14 amino acids. CDR3 nucleotides: TGTGCCAGCAGCTTGGAACAGACCTCCTACGAGCAGTACTTC. Its protein is CASSLEQTSYEQYF. The full variable domain, rest sourced from reference TRBV5-4 and TRBJ2-7, is ETGVTQSPTHLIKTRGQQVTLRCSSQSGHNTVSWYQQALGQGPQFIFQYYREEENGRGNFPPRFSGLQFPNYSSELNVNALELDDSALYLCASSLEQTSYEQYFGPGTRLTVT.

This chain links TRBV5-1 with TRBJ2-7; 11 bases fit TRBD2. This CDR3 has 15 residues. The V segment lost 1 base and the J segment 4 bases; nucleotides outside the gene matches: 4. CDR1 and CDR2 (germline): SGHRS, YFSETQ. The CDR3 DNA sequence: TGCGCCAGCAGCTTGCATCTAGCGGGAGGATACGAGCAGTACTTC. Encoded protein: CASSLHLAGGYEQYF.

The chain joins TRBV18 to TRBJ1-2, with D perhaps TRBD1 (6 bases). The germline V gene has CDR1 KGHSH and CDR2 LQKENI. This CDR3 contains 14 residues. V lost 5 bases and J lost 1, with 11 bases in between. CDR3: CASSADRHNYGYTF. CDR3 DNA: TGTGCCAGCTCAGCGGACAGACATAACTATGGCTACACCTTC.

The rearrangement joins TRBV4-2 to TRBJ2-1, with D perhaps TRBD2 (6 bases). This CDR3 is 18 amino acids long. The V and J ends lost 0 bases and 12 bases respectively, with 27 bases between them. The germline V gene has CDR1 LGHNA and CDR2 YNFKEQ. CDR3 amino acids: CASSQEDYARSPSIMQFF. CDR3 sequence (DNA): TGTGCCAGCAGCCAAGAGGACTATGCCAGATCCCCATCGATTATGCAGTTCTTC.

The rearrangement links TRBV5-1 to TRBJ2-2, with 12 bases fitting TRBD1. Germline V gene data show CDR1 as SGHRS and CDR2 as YFSETQ. CDR3 size: 19 residues. The trim removed 2 bases at V and 3 bases at J, leaving 11 bases unmatched. The CDR3 DNA reads TGCGCCAGCAGCTTCGGGGACAGGGGGCAACTAGCGCACACCGGGGAGCTGTTTTTT. It translates to CASSFGDRGQLAHTGELFF.

The chain combines TRBV19 with TRBJ2-7, with D tentatively TRBD2 (5 bases). V was pared by 1 base and J by 3 bases, with 10 bases between. The length of the CDR3 is 14 residues. In germline, CDR1 is LNHDA, CDR2 SQIVND (reference sequence). CDR3 protein: CASSIGGAGYEQYF. The CDR3 DNA sequence: TGTGCCAGTAGTATAGGGGGAGCTGGCTACGAGCAGTACTTC.

V and J are TRBV19 and TRBJ1-5; 8 bases are a match to TRBD1. V was clipped by 4 bases and J by 0 bases; unmatched bases: 14. Per germline, CDR1 LNHDA and CDR2 SQIVND (reference sequence). This CDR3 is built from 19 residues. The CDR3, as DNA: TGTGCCAGTAGTAGACTCCGGGACAGGAGCCGGAATAGCAATCAGCCCCAGCATTTT. It translates to CASSRLRDRSRNSNQPQHF.

A single count supports this clone. The V call is TRBV11-3, the J call TRBJ2-7, with 8 nucleotides matching TRBD1. CDR1 is SGHNT and CDR2 is YENEEA in the germline V gene. After removal of 3 bases from V and 0 bases from J, the junction contained 7 bases not matched to a gene. This CDR3 has 16 amino acids. CDR3 DNA sequence: TGTGCCAGCAGCTTCTACCGGGACAGGAGCTCCTACGAGCAGTACTTC. It encodes CASSFYRDRSSYEQYF.

This chain connects TRBV11-2 to TRBJ2-2; TRBD2 aligns across 8 bases. The J segment lost 0 bases and the V segment lost 5 bases, leaving 11 bases of the junction unmatched. Germline assignment: CDR1 SGHAT and CDR2 FQNNGV. This CDR3 has 18 amino acids. In DNA, the CDR3 is TGTGCCAGCAGCCGAGTCGGGGGGGGGCTTTCGAACACCGGGGAGCTGTTTTTT. The encoded protein is CASSRVGGGLSNTGELFF. Looking up the rest from reference TRBV11-2 and TRBJ2-2 gives the full variable domain: EAGVAQSPRYKIIEKRQSVAFWCNPISGHATLYWYQQILGQGPKLLIQFQNNGVVDDSQLPKDRFSAERLKGVDSTLKIQPAKLEDSAVYLCASSRVGGGLSNTGELFFGEGSRLTVL.